This T cell receptor beta chain is from a study of patients and donors after allogeneic stem cell transplantation. In TCRdb, the RT-PCR reads were re-called with MiXCR into one record per CDR3 protein. This table holds about 230,000 distinct CDR3 sequences, 12% to 15% found once. This CDR3 is built from 18 residues. V shed 3 bases and J 1 base; nucleotides not matched to a gene: 10. Germline V gene sequence: CDR1 SGHNT, CDR2 YYREEE (reference sequence). The rearrangement links TRBV5-4 to TRBJ2-1; 10 nucleotides agree with TRBD2. This receptor was identified in a human donor who was either an allogeneic HSCT recipient or a stem cell or donor lymphocyte infusion donor (not recorded which). It is not recorded whose cells these are; they may come from a transplant donor. The sequencing input was blood, either unsorted or a sorted T cell fraction (not recorded which). This CDR3 is CASSSRGLAFGSYNEQFF. CDR3 nucleotide sequence: TGTGCCAGCAGCTCGAGGGGACTAGCGTTTGGATCCTACAATGAGCAGTTCTTC.